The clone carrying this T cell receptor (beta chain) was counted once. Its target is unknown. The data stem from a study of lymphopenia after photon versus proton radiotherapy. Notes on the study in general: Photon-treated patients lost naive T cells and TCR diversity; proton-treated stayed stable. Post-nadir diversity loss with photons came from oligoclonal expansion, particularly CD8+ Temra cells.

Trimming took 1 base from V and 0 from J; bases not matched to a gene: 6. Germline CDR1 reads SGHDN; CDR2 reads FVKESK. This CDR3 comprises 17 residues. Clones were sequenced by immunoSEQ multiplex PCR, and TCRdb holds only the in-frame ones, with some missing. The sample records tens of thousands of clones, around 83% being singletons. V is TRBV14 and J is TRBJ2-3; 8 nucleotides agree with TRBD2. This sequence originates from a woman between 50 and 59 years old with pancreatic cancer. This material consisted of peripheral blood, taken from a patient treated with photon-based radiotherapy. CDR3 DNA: TGTGCCAGCAGCCAAGGAATTAGCGGGGTGAGCACAGATACGCAGTATTTT. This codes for CASSQGISGVSTDTQYF. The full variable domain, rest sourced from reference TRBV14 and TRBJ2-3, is EAGVTQFPSHSVIEKGQTVTLRCDPISGHDNLYWYRRVMGKEIKFLLHFVKESKQDESGMPNNRFLAERTGGTYSTLKVQPAELEDSGVYFCASSQGISGVSTDTQYFGPGTRLTVL.